The sequence of this T cell receptor beta chain was determined in a study of vaccination and CD4 T cells after COVID-19. The J segment lost 5 bases and the V segment lost 2 bases, leaving 2 bases of the junction unmatched. The length of the CDR3 is 14 residues. Germline V gives CDR1 MNHEY, CDR2 SVGAGI. Regarding treatment: approximately 10-day PBMC culture with coronavirus spike peptide pools or control peptides (ViraFEST assay). This clonotype was picked up a small number of times. Its target is unknown. Sequenced with the Oncomine TCR Beta short-read assay was DNA taken from cultured CD4+ T cells. TCRdb re-derived calls from the PCR reads in MiXCR, one entry per CDR3 protein. The data show approximately 19,000 distinct CDR3 sequences, with less than 60% seen just once and around 2.3% held by the top ten.

The origin of this receptor is a human donor who had recovered from COVID-19. The chain combines TRBV6-5 with TRBJ1-5; 8 positions agree with TRBD1. The source was CD4+ T cells from blood, cultured in vitro, collected after SARS-CoV-2 vaccination. The CDR3 DNA reads as TGTGCCAGCAGTTACGTGACAGGGGATCAGCCCCAGCATTTT. It codes for CASSYVTGDQPQHF.